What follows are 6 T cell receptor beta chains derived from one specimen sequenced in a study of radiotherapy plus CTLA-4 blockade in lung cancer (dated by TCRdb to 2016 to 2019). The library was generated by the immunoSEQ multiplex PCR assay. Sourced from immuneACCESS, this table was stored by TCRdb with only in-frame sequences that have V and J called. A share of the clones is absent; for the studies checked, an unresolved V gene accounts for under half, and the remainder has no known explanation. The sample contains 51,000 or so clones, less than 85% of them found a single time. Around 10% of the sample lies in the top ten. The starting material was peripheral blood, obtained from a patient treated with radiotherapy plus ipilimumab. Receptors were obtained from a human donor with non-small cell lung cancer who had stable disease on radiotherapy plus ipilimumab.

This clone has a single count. CDR3 in DNA: TGTGCCGGGCGGACAGGGTCTGAAGCTTTCTTT. This gives the protein CAGRTGSEAFF. This chain connects TRBV10-3 to TRBJ1-1, with 8 nucleotides matching TRBD1. The V gene's germline CDR1 is ENHRY and CDR2 SYGVKD. CDR3 length equals 11 residues. The ends lost 11 bases at V and 6 bases at J; junction bases unmatched: 5.

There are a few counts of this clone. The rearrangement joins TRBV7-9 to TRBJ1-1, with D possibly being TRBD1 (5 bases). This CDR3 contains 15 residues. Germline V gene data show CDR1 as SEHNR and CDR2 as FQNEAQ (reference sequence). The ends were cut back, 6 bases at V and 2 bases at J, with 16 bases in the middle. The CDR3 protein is CASRDTGVKNTEAFF. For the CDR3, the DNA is TGTGCCAGCAGAGATACAGGCGTAAAAAACACTGAAGCTTTCTTT.

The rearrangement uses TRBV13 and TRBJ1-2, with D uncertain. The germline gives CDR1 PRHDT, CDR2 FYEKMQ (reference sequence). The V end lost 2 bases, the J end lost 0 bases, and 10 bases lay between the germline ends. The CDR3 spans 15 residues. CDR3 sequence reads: CASSLIVSPNYGYTF. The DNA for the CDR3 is TGTGCCAGCAGCTTAATAGTCAGCCCTAACTATGGCTACACCTTC.

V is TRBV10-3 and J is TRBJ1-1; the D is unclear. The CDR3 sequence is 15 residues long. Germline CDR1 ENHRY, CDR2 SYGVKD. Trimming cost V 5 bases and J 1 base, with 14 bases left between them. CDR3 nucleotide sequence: TGTGCCATCAGTACAACATTTTTGGAGAACACTGAAGCTTTCTTT. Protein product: CAISTTFLENTEAFF.

The CDR3 DNA reads TGTGCCAGCAGTGAAAGGTCCCAAACGGGGGAAGCTTTCTTT. This sequence encodes CASSERSQTGEAFF. The chain combines TRBV25-1 with TRBJ1-1, with D uncertain. Per germline, CDR1 MGHDK and CDR2 SYGVNS. Trimming took off 2 bases at V and 8 bases at J, with 15 bases between the two ends. CDR3 size: 14 residues.

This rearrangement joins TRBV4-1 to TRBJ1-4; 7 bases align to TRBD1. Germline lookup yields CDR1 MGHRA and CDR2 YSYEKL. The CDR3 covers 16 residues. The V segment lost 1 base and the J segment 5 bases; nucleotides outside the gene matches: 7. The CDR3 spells CASSQGSGQMNEKLFF. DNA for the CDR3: TGCGCCAGCAGCCAAGGGTCGGGACAGATGAATGAAAAACTGTTTTTT.